A single sample gave rise to the 3 T cell receptor beta chains below, sequenced in a study of cytomegalovirus exposure and HLA in healthy donors. Measured with immunoSEQ multiplex PCR; TCRdb has only the in-frame clones, and not every one. The sample carries 71,000 or so clones, less than 95% recorded once. The sequenced sample was PBMCs. These receptors all come from a woman under 30 in good health and CMV-seronegative.

V gene TRBV7-8 combines with J gene TRBJ2-5, with 9 bases identical to TRBD2. Germline V gene data show CDR1 as SGHVS and CDR2 as FQNEAQ. The junction had 8 bases not matched to a gene; V was cut back by 5 bases and J by 4 bases. This CDR3 spans 15 amino acids. CDR3 residues: CASSLSSGSLETQYF. The CDR3 nucleotides read TGTGCCAGCAGCCTTAGTAGCGGGAGTTTAGAGACCCAGTACTTC.

This chain uses TRBV5-1 with TRBJ2-3; D is possibly TRBD1 (6 bases). CDR1 is SGHRS and CDR2 is YFSETQ in the germline V gene. V lost 1 base and J lost 4, with 10 bases in between. This CDR3 has 14 amino acids. This chain's CDR3 is CASSLLGAPDTQYF. For the CDR3, the DNA is TGCGCCAGCAGCTTGTTGGGGGCCCCAGATACGCAGTATTTT.

This clone was found once. The rearrangement joins TRBV6-1 to TRBJ1-1; 8 bases match TRBD1. Per the germline V gene, CDR1 is MNHNS and CDR2 is SASEGT. The CDR3 contains 14 residues. After removal of 5 bases from V and 4 bases from J, the junction contained 6 bases not matched to a gene. CDR3 residues: CASSPGGRGTEAFF. CDR3 sequence (DNA): TGTGCCAGCAGTCCAGGGGGCAGGGGCACTGAAGCTTTCTTT.